This TCR beta chain came from a study of OX40 agonist ivuxolimab in advanced cancers. The overall study: Aged about 20 to 80 with a mean of approximately 57 years, they were 75% to 85% male.

Of note for this clone: Its antigen is undetermined. A junction end diverges from the germline sequence, so it may reflect a read error.

Produced via immunoSEQ multiplex PCR; TCRdb's table is partial and in-frame only. The sample carries about 92,000 clones, approximately 80% recorded once. Whole-study results and caveats: At 0.1 to 3.0 mg/kg and by week 6, clonal expansion occurred in CD4+ and CD8+ blood T cells.

This CDR3 has 12 amino acids. CDR1 is WNHNN, CDR2 SYGVQD, per germline (reference sequence). The sequence came from an adult with an advanced solid tumor such as melanoma, head and neck, liver or kidney cancer. The material sequenced was CD4+ or CD8+ T cells sorted from blood, taken in a trial of the OX40 agonist ivuxolimab. The V and J genes are TRBV10-1 and TRBJ2-7; no firm D call. The CDR3: CASSESGPGLAF. CDR3 DNA sequence: TGCGCCAGCAGTGAGTCTGGACCCGGCCTCGCCTTC.